Listed below are T cell receptor beta chains from one sample, sequenced in a study of cytomegalovirus exposure and HLA in healthy donors. Generated by immunoSEQ multiplex PCR, the TCRdb table keeps only in-frame clones and is missing some. The sample includes 150,000 to 200,000 clones, roughly 82% of them seen just once. Sequenced sample: PBMCs. The receptors originated from a young woman in good health and CMV-seronegative. Both conserved end residues are trimmed from each CDR3. The order of the fields is V gene, J gene, clone size, CDR3 protein. Clone size appears in some rows only: once, few, many, or a class for an expanded clone.

V: TRBV7-2; J: TRBJ2-1; size: NA; CDR3: ASSPLSPEGMI
V: TRBV4-1; J: TRBJ1-1; size: NA; CDR3: ASSLIGGASAF
V: TRBV7-6; J: TRBJ1-2; size: NA; CDR3: ASSLGEGVGDYGYT
V: TRBV7-9; J: TRBJ2-7; size: few; CDR3: ASSHPEAVGSYEQY
V: TRBV4-1; J: TRBJ2-7; size: NA; CDR3: ASRHLGTGSFEQY
V: TRBV15; J: TRBJ1-5; size: NA; CDR3: ATSRDGRGRATNQPQH
V: TRBV14; J: TRBJ2-5; size: NA; CDR3: ASSPAGVLETQY
V: TRBV7-8; J: TRBJ1-5; size: once; CDR3: ASSLGRQGPNQPQH
V: TRBV5-6; J: TRBJ2-6; size: NA; CDR3: ASSLRGGPMGDVLT
V: TRBV19; J: TRBJ1-1; size: NA; CDR3: ASAKRDFLLTEAF
V: TRBV29-1; J: TRBJ2-3; size: NA; CDR3: SVGQGSTDTQY
V: TRBV18; J: TRBJ2-7; size: NA; CDR3: ASSPRDRFPYEQY
V: TRBV27; J: TRBJ1-1; size: NA; CDR3: ASSLDRVNTEAF
V: TRBV9; J: TRBJ1-3; size: NA; CDR3: ASSVGPTGANTIY
V: TRBV5-1; J: TRBJ2-3; size: NA; CDR3: ASSYGLVADTQY
V: TRBV6-1; J: TRBJ1-6; size: NA; CDR3: ASSRERDDSPLH
V: TRBV9; J: TRBJ2-7; size: NA; CDR3: ASSVAGLLEEQY
V: TRBV27; J: TRBJ2-7; size: NA; CDR3: ASIASGRASSYEQY
V: TRBV5-1; J: TRBJ2-1; size: NA; CDR3: ASSPGQGNNEQF
V: TRBV7-2; J: TRBJ2-1; size: NA; CDR3: ASSPYLRETNEQF
V: TRBV4-2; J: TRBJ2-5; size: NA; CDR3: ASSQETALPGTQY
V: TRBV10-3; J: TRBJ1-2; size: NA; CDR3: AISLGEPGTGVGYT
V: TRBV9; J: TRBJ2-7; size: NA; CDR3: ASSVGGSGDYVEQY
V: TRBV29-1; J: TRBJ2-1; size: NA; CDR3: SVERTASYNEQF
V: TRBV7-2; J: TRBJ2-7; size: once; CDR3: ASSLYASGDWEQY
V: TRBV19; J: TRBJ1-1; size: NA; CDR3: ASRARGLPPTEAF
V: TRBV20-1; J: TRBJ1-1; size: NA; CDR3: SGRGNTEAF
V: TRBV7-2; J: TRBJ2-7; size: few; CDR3: ASSLGTSGSGYEQY
V: TRBV4-1; J: TRBJ1-3; size: NA; CDR3: ASMAGSAGNTIY
V: TRBV27; J: TRBJ2-6; size: NA; CDR3: ASKSWGGGANVLT
V: TRBV6-1; J: TRBJ1-2; size: NA; CDR3: ASSEGRREEGYT
V: TRBV30; J: TRBJ2-2; size: NA; CDR3: AWSRGRNGELF
V: TRBV6-1; J: TRBJ1-1; size: NA; CDR3: ASSIRAGTEAF
V: TRBV6-6; J: TRBJ1-1; size: once; CDR3: ASSYSTGYTGS
V: TRBV15; J: TRBJ1-5; size: NA; CDR3: ATSRDSNTGSGVRPQH
V: TRBV5-6; J: TRBJ2-3; size: NA; CDR3: ASSLDYRDISTDTQY
V: TRBV15; J: TRBJ2-7; size: NA; CDR3: ATSRTGSFYEQY
V: TRBV7-6; J: TRBJ2-3; size: NA; CDR3: ASSLTAGVDTQY
V: TRBV7-9; J: TRBJ1-5; size: NA; CDR3: ASSLEAGNQPQH
V: TRBV2; J: TRBJ2-7; size: NA; CDR3: ASTKGALSYEQY
V: TRBV5-1; J: TRBJ1-1; size: once; CDR3: ASSLGTGATEAF
V: TRBV28; J: TRBJ1-1; size: few; CDR3: ASSLRGNTEAF
V: TRBV10-3; J: TRBJ2-7; size: NA; CDR3: AISESSSPGPFVEQY
V: TRBV5-1; J: TRBJ1-4; size: NA; CDR3: ASSPQVAGGEKLF
V: TRBV25-1; J: TRBJ2-2; size: few; CDR3: ASSETRDMF
V: TRBV11-2; J: TRBJ1-1; size: once; CDR3: ASSLVQRNTEAF
V: TRBV4-2; J: TRBJ2-7; size: NA; CDR3: ASSQEGRGSYEQY
V: TRBV2; J: TRBJ2-1; size: NA; CDR3: ASRETVYNEQF
V: TRBV19; J: TRBJ2-3; size: NA; CDR3: ASSIPDTDTQY
V: TRBV5-1; J: TRBJ1-1; size: NA; CDR3: ASSLGLGAYTEAF
V: TRBV19; J: TRBJ2-5; size: NA; CDR3: ASSIVPYQETQY
V: TRBV2; J: TRBJ1-2; size: NA; CDR3: ASRETTGWGYT